Described below is a single TCR beta chain sequence and its context. Antigen specificity is unknown. V lost 6 bases and J lost 7; bases outside the gene matches: 13. This CDR3 is built from 16 residues. Germline V gene lookup returns CDR1 SNHLY and CDR2 FYNNEI. This entry comes from a study of CD8+ T cells in alopecia areata. Study conclusions and caveats: Many expanded lesional clones remained in scalp and blood on tofacitinib.

The treatment is: oral pan-JAK inhibitor, 5-10 mg twice daily. Isolated RNA was reverse transcribed into cDNA used as the sequencing template. Sequencing used immunoSEQ multiplex PCR; TCRdb keeps in-frame clones, though not all of them. The sample includes approximately 180,000 clones, less than 70% of them seen just once. This clonotype was sampled from a human donor with alopecia areata. This rearrangement joins TRBV2 to TRBJ1-5; 9 bases agree with TRBD1. This sample comprised CD8+ T cells sorted from blood, obtained at week 24, from a patient treated with tofacitinib. This chain's CDR3 is CASRPTQGAGEQPQHF. The CDR3 DNA reads TGTGCCAGCAGACCTACACAGGGGGCAGGGGAACAGCCCCAGCATTTT. Together with reference TRBV2 and TRBJ1-5, the CDR3 gives the full variable domain: EPEVTQTPSHQVTQMGQEVILRCVPISNHLYFYWYRQILGQKVEFLVSFYNNEISEKSEIFDDQFSVERPDGSNFTLKIRSTKLEDSAMYFCASRPTQGAGEQPQHFGDGTRLSIL.